Below, 32 T cell receptor beta chains from the same sample are listed, as sequenced in a study of blood T cell repertoires in COVID-19. The assay was immunoSEQ multiplex PCR, and TCRdb's table has in-frame clones only and misses some. The sample consists of approximately 110,000 clones, around 88% of them appearing once. Sequenced: peripheral blood. The receptors come from a human donor in a cohort sampled during active COVID-19.

The chain is built from TRBV19 and TRBJ2-1; D is perhaps TRBD1 (6 bases). Germline V gene sequence: CDR1 LNHDA, CDR2 SQIVND (reference sequence). Trimming left V 5 bases short and J 0 bases short, with 20 bases between. The CDR3 is 18 amino acids. As DNA, the CDR3 is TGTGCCAGTAGTCCGCGACTGAGGACAGAGAGCTCCTACAATGAGCAGTTCTTC. Translated: CASSPRLRTESSYNEQFF.

This clone showed up many times. The CDR3 is CASSYVGGGEQFF. Written as DNA, the CDR3 is TGTGCCAGCAGTTATGTGGGAGGTGGTGAGCAGTTCTTC. The V gene is TRBV6-5, the J gene TRBJ2-1; TRBD2 might be the D (6 bases). V lost 3 bases and J lost 9, with 12 bases in between. This CDR3 has 13 amino acids. Germline V gene lookup returns CDR1 MNHEY and CDR2 SVGAGI.

The gene calls are TRBV30 and TRBJ1-2; 11 bases agree with TRBD1. The junction had 8 bases not matched to a gene; V was cut back by 4 bases and J by 4 bases. This CDR3 is built from 15 residues. CDR1 is GTSNPN, CDR2 SVGIG, per germline (reference sequence). The CDR3 nucleotides read TGTGCCTGGACTTTTGGACAGGGGGCGAGCTATGGCTACACCTTC. Protein product: CAWTFGQGASYGYTF.

V gene TRBV28 combines with J gene TRBJ1-2; TRBD1 matches at 7 bases. The CDR3 is 13 residues long. The V and J ends lost 10 bases and 0 bases, in that order; junction bases with no gene match: 5. Germline values: CDR1 MDHEN, CDR2 SYDVKM. DNA of the CDR3: TGTGCCATTGGGACAGCTGCTAACTATGGCTACACCTTC. It is translated as CAIGTAANYGYTF.

The V gene is TRBV28, the J gene TRBJ2-7, with 7 nucleotides matching TRBD2. The V segment lost 7 bases and the J segment 1 base; nucleotides outside the gene matches: 10. Germline CDR1 reads MDHEN; CDR2 reads SYDVKM. The CDR3 covers 15 residues. The CDR3 here is CASITGEGGSYEQYF. Here the CDR3 DNA reads TGTGCCAGCATCACTGGGGAGGGTGGGTCCTACGAGCAGTACTTC.

J is TRBJ2-1 and V is TRBV29-1; 8 bases are a match to TRBD1. V shed 0 bases, J shed 6 bases, and the junction held 10 bases outside the gene matches. The CDR3 is 16 residues long. CDR1 is SQVTM and CDR2 is ANQGSEA in the germline V gene. In DNA, the CDR3 is TGCAGCGTTGAAGACAAAGGACAGGGATTACTCAATGAGCAGTTCTTC. Translated, it gives CSVEDKGQGLLNEQFF.

The rearrangement joins TRBV28 to TRBJ2-7; 8 nucleotides line up with TRBD1. CDR1 and CDR2 from the germline V gene are MDHEN and SYDVKM. CDR3 length: 14 residues. Trimming took 4 bases from V and 8 from J; bases not matched to a gene: 10. In DNA form, the CDR3 reads TGTGCCAGCAGTTCCCAGGGGGCTAACTCCAAGCAGTACTTC. Residues: CASSSQGANSKQYF.

This chain joins TRBV19 and TRBJ2-1, with TRBD1 as a possible D gene (6 bases). This CDR3 comprises 15 residues. Germline V gene data show CDR1 as LNHDA and CDR2 as SQIVND (reference sequence). V was trimmed by 6 bases and J by 6 bases, leaving 18 bases between them. CDR3: CASRPPGHPSNEQFF. CDR3 coding DNA: TGTGCCAGTAGACCGCCGGGACACCCCTCCAATGAGCAGTTCTTC.

The rearrangement joins TRBV3-1 (or the pseudogene TRBV3-2) to TRBJ2-1, with 12 bases identical to TRBD2. Germline-derived CDR1 and CDR2 are LGHDT and YNNKEL (reference sequence). The CDR3 is 15 residues long. The ends lost 3 bases at V and 8 bases at J; junction bases unmatched: 5. The chain's CDR3 is CASSQASGRADEQFF. DNA of the CDR3: TGTGCCAGCAGCCAGGCTAGCGGGAGGGCCGATGAGCAGTTCTTC.

The chain couples TRBV9 to TRBJ2-1; 7 nucleotides line up with TRBD2. Germline V CDR1 and CDR2: SGDLS, YYNGEE. The CDR3 is made up of 13 amino acids. The trim removed 3 bases at V and 8 bases at J, leaving 5 bases unmatched. The CDR3 region is CASSAGAGDEQFF. The DNA of the CDR3 is TGTGCCAGCAGCGCCGGGGCGGGGGATGAGCAGTTCTTC.

The genes are TRBV7-9 and TRBJ1-4; 7 bases agree with TRBD1. Germline CDR1 is SEHNR and CDR2 is FQNEAQ (reference sequence). J lost 8 bases, V lost 5 bases, and 5 bases had no gene match. The CDR3 runs 13 residues. This CDR3 reads CASSTTGVEKLFF. CDR3 nucleotide sequence: TGTGCCAGCAGCACTACAGGGGTCGAAAAACTGTTTTTT.

This clone was seen only a few times. This chain uses TRBV18 with TRBJ2-7, with TRBD2 identical over 12 bases. V was clipped by 3 bases and J by 3 bases; unmatched bases: 6. The CDR3 loop spans 16 amino acids. Per germline, CDR1 KGHSH and CDR2 LQKENI. DNA for the CDR3: TGTGCCAGCTCACCTTCGGGACTAGCGGGCAACTACGAGCAGTACTTC. Its translation is CASSPSGLAGNYEQYF.

The V gene is TRBV18, the J gene TRBJ2-1, with 7 bases that match TRBD2. This CDR3 is 15 amino acids long. Germline-derived CDR1 and CDR2 are KGHSH and LQKENI. The junction had 14 bases not matched to a gene; V was cut back by 3 bases and J by 12 bases. CDR3 in amino acids: CASSPGEGFVRAQFF. The CDR3 DNA sequence: TGTGCCAGCTCACCCGGGGAGGGGTTCGTCCGGGCGCAGTTCTTC. Full variable domain (missing parts from reference TRBV18 and TRBJ2-1): NAGVMQNPRHLVRRRGQEARLRCSPMKGHSHVYWYRQLPEEGLKFMVYLQKENIIDESGMPKERFSAEFPKEGPSILRIQQVVRGDSAAYFCASSPGEGFVRAQFFGPGTRLTVL.

V usage is TRBV5-6 and J usage is TRBJ1-2; TRBD1 matches 7 bases. This CDR3 region has 15 residues. Looked up from germline, CDR1 is SGHDT and CDR2 is YYEEEE. Trimming removed 4 bases from V and 2 bases from J; junction bases left unmatched: 8. The CDR3 coding sequence is TGTGCCAGCAGCCCCGTCGTGGACAGGAACTATGGCTACACCTTC. Encoded protein: CASSPVVDRNYGYTF. The entire variable domain, with the rest obtained from reference TRBV5-6 and TRBJ1-2, is as follows: DAGVTQSPTHLIKTRGQQVTLRCSPKSGHDTVSWYQQALGQGPQFIFQYYEEEERQRGNFPDRFSGHQFPNYSSELNVNALLLGDSALYLCASSPVVDRNYGYTFGSGTRLTVV.

This chain uses TRBV20-1 with TRBJ2-1; 7 nucleotides match TRBD2. Germline CDR1 and CDR2: DFQATT and SNEGSKA (reference sequence). This CDR3 contains 15 residues. The V and J ends lost 3 bases and 2 bases, in that order; junction bases with no gene match: 7. The CDR3 nucleotides are TGCAGTGCTAGTAGAGAGCGGGGTACCTACAATGAGCAGTTCTTC. It yields the protein CSASRERGTYNEQFF.

This clone has a single count. This chain joins TRBV7-8 and TRBJ2-2; 8 bases match TRBD1. This CDR3 spans 15 amino acids. CDR1 and CDR2 from the germline V gene are SGHVS and FQNEAQ. J was trimmed by 4 bases and V by 0 bases; bases with no gene match: 1. The CDR3 sequence: CASSLATGGTGELFF. The DNA of the CDR3 is TGTGCCAGCAGCTTAGCCACAGGGGGCACCGGGGAGCTGTTTTTT.

This clone was picked up one time. The rearrangement uses TRBV6-2 or TRBV6-3 and TRBJ2-5; 8 bases align to TRBD1. CDR3 length: 15 amino acids. V shed 6 bases and J 2 bases; nucleotides not matched to a gene: 8. Germline CDR1 reads MNHEY; CDR2 reads SVGEGT. The CDR3 protein is CASSYTGGRQETQYF. The DNA of the CDR3 is TGTGCCAGCAGCTATACAGGGGGGCGACAAGAGACCCAGTACTTC.

The chain employs TRBV19 and TRBJ1-2; perhaps TRBD1 as D (5 bases). Trimming pared 7 bases from V and 4 bases from J, leaving 16 bases between. From germline, CDR1 is LNHDA and CDR2 SQIVND (reference sequence). The CDR3 totals 14 residues. The CDR3 loop is CASMSGGNPYGYTF. In nucleotides, the CDR3 is TGTGCCAGTATGAGCGGGGGGAACCCCTATGGCTACACCTTC. Combining the CDR3 with reference TRBV19 and TRBJ1-2 gives the whole variable domain DGGITQSPKYLFRKEGQNVTLSCEQNLNHDAMYWYRQDPGQGLRLIYYSQIVNDFQKGDIAEGYSVSREKKESFPLTVTSAQKNPTAFYLCASMSGGNPYGYTFGSGTRLTVV.

The J gene is TRBJ1-2, the V gene TRBV7-2; 7 nucleotides match TRBD1. The CDR3 is 15 residues long. Germline V CDR1 and CDR2: SGHTA, FQGNSA. Trimming at V came to 3 bases and at J to 11 bases, leaving 15 bases not matched to a gene. Here the CDR3 reads CASSLLPLDRDPYTF. The CDR3 DNA reads TGTGCCAGCAGCTTGCTCCCTCTTGACAGGGACCCGTACACCTTC.

V and J are TRBV28 and TRBJ2-7; TRBD2 aligns across 9 bases. Germline V gene sequence: CDR1 MDHEN, CDR2 SYDVKM. CDR3 length equals 16 residues. Trimming took 3 bases from V and 5 from J; bases not matched to a gene: 11. Here the CDR3 DNA reads TGTGCCAGCAGTTTTAGATGGCGGGAGGGCCGGAACGAGCAGTACTTC. Protein product: CASSFRWREGRNEQYF.

The gene calls are TRBV6-2 or TRBV6-3 and TRBJ1-1, with no clear D. The CDR3 runs 13 residues. Deletions cut 3 bases from V and 1 base from J, with 6 bases between. CDR1 and CDR2 from the germline V gene are MNHEY and SVGEGT. CDR3 residues: CASSYAENTEAFF. The DNA of the CDR3 is TGTGCCAGCAGTTATGCAGAGAACACTGAAGCTTTCTTT.

This clone showed up just a few times. The gene calls are TRBV7-9 and TRBJ2-7, with 7 positions matching TRBD1. CDR3 length equals 15 residues. The germline gives CDR1 SEHNR, CDR2 FQNEAQ (reference sequence). J lost 3 bases, V lost 5 bases, and 10 bases had no gene match. The CDR3 here is CASSGPLWDSYEQYF. The CDR3 DNA follows: TGTGCCAGCAGCGGACCCCTATGGGACAGCTACGAGCAGTACTTC.

This clone showed up just a few times. This chain uses TRBV5-1 with TRBJ1-4, with a possible D match to TRBD1 (5 bases). Germline loops: CDR1 SGHRS, CDR2 YFSETQ. V lost 2 bases, J lost 5 bases, and 13 bases lay in between. This CDR3 is 15 amino acids long. CDR3 amino acids: CASSFGAGPNEKLFF. In DNA, the CDR3 is TGCGCCAGCAGCTTCGGGGCGGGGCCAAATGAAAAACTGTTTTTT. The entire variable domain, with the rest obtained from reference TRBV5-1 and TRBJ1-4, is as follows: KAGVTQTPRYLIKTRGQQVTLSCSPISGHRSVSWYQQTPGQGLQFLFEYFSETQRNKGNFPGRFSGRQFSNSRSEMNVSTLELGDSALYLCASSFGAGPNEKLFFGSGTQLSVL.

The chain combines TRBV7-2 with TRBJ1-5; 7 nucleotides align to TRBD1. The CDR3 runs 17 residues. V dropped 5 bases and J dropped 7; count of bases not matched to a gene: 17. The germline gives CDR1 SGHTA, CDR2 FQGNSA. The CDR3 reads CASSPDRYPIWEQPQHF. The CDR3 DNA follows: TGTGCCAGCAGCCCGGACAGGTACCCCATATGGGAACAGCCCCAGCATTTT.

J is TRBJ2-1 and V is TRBV19; 8 positions match TRBD1. The CDR3 length is 15 residues. J lost 3 bases, V lost 3 bases, and 4 bases had no gene match. The germline gives CDR1 LNHDA, CDR2 SQIVND (reference sequence). CDR3 DNA sequence: TGTGCCAGTAGTATCGGGGACAGGCTCTACAATGAGCAGTTCTTC. The encoded protein is CASSIGDRLYNEQFF.

The CDR3 nucleotides are TGTGCCAGCAGCTTGTCGGGGACCTACAATGAGCAGTTCTTC. The encoded protein is CASSLSGTYNEQFF. The chain carries TRBV5-6 and TRBJ2-1; D may be TRBD2 (5 bases). The CDR3 is made up of 14 amino acids. Germline values: CDR1 SGHDT, CDR2 YYEEEE. The V end lost 1 base, the J end lost 2 bases, and 7 bases lay between the germline ends.

V is TRBV2 and J is TRBJ1-4; 8 bases map to TRBD1. V lost 5 bases, J lost 2 bases, and 7 bases stayed unmatched. CDR3 length: 16 amino acids. CDR1 is SNHLY and CDR2 is FYNNEI in the germline V gene. The CDR3 sequence: CASSQTGVRTNEKLFF. Written as DNA, the CDR3 is TGTGCCAGCAGTCAGACAGGGGTGCGGACTAATGAAAAACTGTTTTTT.

CDR3 protein: CASRHTGISGANVLTF. For the CDR3, the DNA is TGTGCCAGCAGACACACAGGGATCTCTGGGGCCAACGTCCTGACTTTC. This chain joins TRBV5-6 and TRBJ2-6; tentatively, D is TRBD1 (6 bases). Between the trimmed V and J ends, which lost 5 bases and 0 bases, there was a span of 12 bases. The CDR3 has 16 residues. Germline V gene lookup returns CDR1 SGHDT and CDR2 YYEEEE.

The V and J genes are TRBV19 and TRBJ2-7; the D gene is possibly TRBD1 (6 bases). Germline-derived CDR1 and CDR2 are LNHDA and SQIVND (reference sequence). Trimming took 1 base from V and 0 from J, leaving 10 bases between them. The CDR3 totals 15 residues. CDR3 in DNA: TGTGCCAGTAGTATAGGGCAGGGGACCTCCTACGAGCAGTACTTC. It specifies CASSIGQGTSYEQYF.

This chain links TRBV5-1 with TRBJ2-7; 8 bases agree with TRBD2. Germline assignment: CDR1 SGHRS and CDR2 YFSETQ. Losses at the gene ends were 4 bases for V and 7 bases for J; bases not matched to a gene: 10. The CDR3 extends over 14 amino acids. CDR3 sequence: CASSPAPGLDEQYF. In DNA, the CDR3 is TGCGCCAGCAGCCCTGCCCCGGGACTAGATGAGCAGTACTTC. The whole variable domain, remainder taken from reference TRBV5-1 and TRBJ2-7, is KAGVTQTPRYLIKTRGQQVTLSCSPISGHRSVSWYQQTPGQGLQFLFEYFSETQRNKGNFPGRFSGRQFSNSRSEMNVSTLELGDSALYLCASSPAPGLDEQYFGPGTRLTVT.

V usage is TRBV5-1 and J usage is TRBJ2-3; D unresolved. The CDR3 extends over 12 amino acids. Deletions cut 4 bases from V and 2 bases from J, with 5 bases between. Germline V gene data show CDR1 as SGHRS and CDR2 as YFSETQ. CDR3 nucleotides: TGCGCCAGCAGCCTCCTCACAGATACGCAGTATTTT. It encodes CASSLLTDTQYF.

The sample holds a few counts of this clone. The chain carries TRBV27 and TRBJ1-5; weak D call: TRBD1 (5 bases). Trimming stripped 3 bases from V and 0 bases from J, with 21 bases between. This CDR3 has 19 residues. The germline CDR1 and CDR2 sequences are MNHEY and SMNVEV (reference sequence). CDR3 DNA sequence: TGTGCCAGCAGTTTGGGGGGACGGAACCCCTCCTATAGCAATCAGCCCCAGCATTTT. It yields the protein CASSLGGRNPSYSNQPQHF.